This T cell receptor (beta chain) was identified in a study of blood T cell repertoires in COVID-19. Across the study: Collection of acute and convalescent COVID-19 samples took place in the United States, Italy and Spain. From T cells, B-cell-depleted T cells, or PBMCs came the material, which was cDNA or gDNA.

In the source study's methods: It was from reference gene primer amplification that nucleated cell counts were estimated. Using immunoSEQ multiplex PCR, the repertoire was profiled, and TCRdb retains in-frame clones only, with some absent. V and J calls and clone size are given by that table; D and trimming were obtained from the DNA. The table has a few hundred thousand clones, 75% to 90% seen once; the top ten hold just under 6.5%. Enrolled during active infection, Seattle patients were then followed longitudinally. The V end lost 1 base, the J end lost 4 bases, and 10 bases lay between the germline ends. The CDR3 covers 14 residues. Germline V CDR1 and CDR2: SGHDN, FVKESK.

Material for sequencing was peripheral blood. This TCR derives from a woman in her 50s with COVID-19, enrolled during active disease. The V and J genes are TRBV14 and TRBJ1-2, with D maybe TRBD1 (5 bases). The CDR3 DNA sequence: TGTGCCAGCAGCCAAGCGGGGGTAACCTATGGCTACACCTTC. It codes for CASSQAGVTYGYTF.